This T cell receptor (beta chain) was captured in a study of T-cell memory formation after mild COVID-19. The wider study: Clustering of TCRs was largely donor specific.

J lost 3 bases, V lost 3 bases, and 3 bases had no gene match. CDR3 length: 13 residues. CDR1 is SGHRS and CDR2 is YFSETQ in the germline V gene. Study-wide points: Clones which contracted sat mainly in CM and EM if CD4+, and in EMRA if CD8+.

MiXCR was run by TCRdb on the 5' RACE reads, yielding one entry per CDR3 protein. The sample includes under 350,000 distinct CDR3 sequences, around 15% of them seen just once. There are a few counts of this clonotype. The target antigen is unknown. The rearrangement uses TRBV5-1 and TRBJ2-7; 7 positions match TRBD1. The sequence was obtained from a man younger than 30 who had mild COVID-19 (a few samples of this study predate the infection). Cell type and time point are not known. Sequencing was carried out using PBMCs or a T cell subset sorted from them (not recorded which). CDR3 nucleotides: TGCGCCAGCAGCTGGGGGACAGTCTACGAGCAGTACTTC. It translates to CASSWGTVYEQYF.